This entry concerns a single TCR beta chain. What it recognizes is unknown. This sample was included in a study of cytomegalovirus exposure and HLA in healthy donors. Study-level results: The classifier, whose performance was assessed in both the original and validation cohorts, reportedly diagnosed cytomegalovirus status with high specificity and sensitivity.

The CDR3 runs to 13 residues. Per the germline V gene, CDR1 is GTSNPN and CDR2 is SVGIG (reference sequence). Trimming left V 3 bases short and J 3 bases short, with 11 bases between. The PCR had 60 Vbeta and 13 Jbeta primers. Authors' processing steps: Unique TCR beta chains numbered 60 million to 100 million in a later analysis, with roughly 10 million shared. Only in-frame clones appear in the TCRdb table, and some are missing; sequencing was by immunoSEQ multiplex PCR. V and J calls plus clone size are reproduced from that table; the DNA served to infer D and trimming. This sample has around 130,000 clones, with around 73% found just once.

The sequenced sample was PBMCs. The rearrangement links TRBV30 to TRBJ1-1; D is perhaps TRBD1 (6 bases). This clonotype was sampled from a man aged 45-60 years in good health and CMV-seronegative. CDR3 residues: CAWRPQGYTEAFF. The CDR3 DNA reads as TGTGCCTGGAGACCACAGGGCTACACTGAAGCTTTCTTT.